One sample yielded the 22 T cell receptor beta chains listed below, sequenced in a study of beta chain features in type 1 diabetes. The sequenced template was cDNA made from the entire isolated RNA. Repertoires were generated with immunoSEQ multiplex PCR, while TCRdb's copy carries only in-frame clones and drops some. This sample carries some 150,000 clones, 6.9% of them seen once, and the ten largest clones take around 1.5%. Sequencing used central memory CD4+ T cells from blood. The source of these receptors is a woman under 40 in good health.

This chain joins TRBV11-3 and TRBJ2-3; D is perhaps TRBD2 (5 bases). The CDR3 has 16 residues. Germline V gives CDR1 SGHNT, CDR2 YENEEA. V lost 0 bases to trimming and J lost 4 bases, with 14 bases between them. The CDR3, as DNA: TGTGCCAGCAGCTTAGATCGTCCCGGGGTCGCAGATACGCAGTATTTT. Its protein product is CASSLDRPGVADTQYF.

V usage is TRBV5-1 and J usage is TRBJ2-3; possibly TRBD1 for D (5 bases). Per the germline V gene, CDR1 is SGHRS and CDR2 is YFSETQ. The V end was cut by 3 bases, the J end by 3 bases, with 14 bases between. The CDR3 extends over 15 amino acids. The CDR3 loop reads CASSWMQGRTDTQYF. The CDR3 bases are TGCGCCAGCAGCTGGATGCAGGGCCGGACAGATACGCAGTATTTT.

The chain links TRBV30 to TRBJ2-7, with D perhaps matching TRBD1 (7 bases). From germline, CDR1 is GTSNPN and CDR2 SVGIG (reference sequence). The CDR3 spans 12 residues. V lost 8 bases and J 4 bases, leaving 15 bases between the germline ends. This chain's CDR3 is CALGRGDYEQYF. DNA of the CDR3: TGTGCCCTTGGCAGGGGGGATTACGAGCAGTACTTC.

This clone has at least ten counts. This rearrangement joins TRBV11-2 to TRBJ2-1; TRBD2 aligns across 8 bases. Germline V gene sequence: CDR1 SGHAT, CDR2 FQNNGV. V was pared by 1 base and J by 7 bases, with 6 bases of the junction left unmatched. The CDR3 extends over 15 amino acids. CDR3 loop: CASSLVAGFSNEQFF. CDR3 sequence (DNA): TGTGCCAGCAGCTTAGTAGCGGGGTTTAGTAATGAGCAGTTCTTC.

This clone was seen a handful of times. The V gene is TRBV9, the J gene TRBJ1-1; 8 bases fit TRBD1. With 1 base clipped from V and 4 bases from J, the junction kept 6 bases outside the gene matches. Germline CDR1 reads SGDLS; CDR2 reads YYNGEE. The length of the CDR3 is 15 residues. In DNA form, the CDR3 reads TGTGCCAGCAGCGTATATCCCACAGGGGGCACTGAAGCTTTCTTT. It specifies CASSVYPTGGTEAFF.

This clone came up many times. The CDR3 region has the DNA TGTGCCAGCAGACCGGGACAGGTGCCTTGGGGGGAGCAGTTCTTC. Amino acids: CASRPGQVPWGEQFF. V is TRBV6-1 and J is TRBJ2-1; TRBD1 agrees at 8 bases. The CDR3 totals 15 residues. The germline gives CDR1 MNHNS, CDR2 SASEGT. Trimming took 6 bases from V and 10 from J; bases not matched to a gene: 14.

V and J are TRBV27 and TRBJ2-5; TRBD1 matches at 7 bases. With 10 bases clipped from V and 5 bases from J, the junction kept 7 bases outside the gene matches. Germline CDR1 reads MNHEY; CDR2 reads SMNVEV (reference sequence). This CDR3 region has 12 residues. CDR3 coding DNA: TGTGCCACCCGGGACAGTGGGGAGACCCAGTACTTC. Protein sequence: CATRDSGETQYF.

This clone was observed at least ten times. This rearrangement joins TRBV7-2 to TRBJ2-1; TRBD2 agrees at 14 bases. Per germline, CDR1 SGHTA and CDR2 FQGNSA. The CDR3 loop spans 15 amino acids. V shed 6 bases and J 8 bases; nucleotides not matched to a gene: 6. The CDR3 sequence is CASRNGLAGGYEQFF. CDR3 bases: TGTGCCAGCAGAAACGGACTAGCGGGAGGTTATGAGCAGTTCTTC.

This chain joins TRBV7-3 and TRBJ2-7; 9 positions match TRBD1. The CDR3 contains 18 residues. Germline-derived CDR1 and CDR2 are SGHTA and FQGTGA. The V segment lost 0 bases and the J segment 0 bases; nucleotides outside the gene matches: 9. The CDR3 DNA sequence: TGTGCCAGCAGCTTAACGTCCGGCGGACAGGGGCACTCCTACGAGCAGTACTTC. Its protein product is CASSLTSGGQGHSYEQYF.

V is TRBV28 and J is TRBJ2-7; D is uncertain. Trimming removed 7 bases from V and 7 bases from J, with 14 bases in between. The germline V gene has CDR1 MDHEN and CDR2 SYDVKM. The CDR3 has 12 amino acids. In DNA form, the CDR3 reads TGTGCCAGCAACAACCAGGTTTGGGAGCAGTACTTC. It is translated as CASNNQVWEQYF.

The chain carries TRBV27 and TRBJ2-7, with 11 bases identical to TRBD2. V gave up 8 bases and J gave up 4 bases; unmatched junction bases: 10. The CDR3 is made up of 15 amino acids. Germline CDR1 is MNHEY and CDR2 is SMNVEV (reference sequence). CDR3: CASGRLAGFKYEQYF. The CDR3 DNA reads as TGTGCCAGCGGGAGACTAGCGGGATTTAAGTACGAGCAGTACTTC.

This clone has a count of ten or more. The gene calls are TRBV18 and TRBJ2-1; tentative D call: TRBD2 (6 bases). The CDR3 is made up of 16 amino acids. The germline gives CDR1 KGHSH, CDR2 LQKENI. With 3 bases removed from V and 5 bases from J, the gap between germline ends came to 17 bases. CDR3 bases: TGTGCCAGCTCACCCACTGGGACTCTCATTAACAATGAGCAGTTCTTC. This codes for CASSPTGTLINNEQFF.

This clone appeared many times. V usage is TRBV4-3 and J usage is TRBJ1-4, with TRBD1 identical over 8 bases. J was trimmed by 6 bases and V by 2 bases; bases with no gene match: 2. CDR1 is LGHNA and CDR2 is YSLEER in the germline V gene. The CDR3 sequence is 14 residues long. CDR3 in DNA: TGCGCCAGCAGCCAAAGGGGACAGGATGAAAAACTGTTTTTT. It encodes CASSQRGQDEKLFF.

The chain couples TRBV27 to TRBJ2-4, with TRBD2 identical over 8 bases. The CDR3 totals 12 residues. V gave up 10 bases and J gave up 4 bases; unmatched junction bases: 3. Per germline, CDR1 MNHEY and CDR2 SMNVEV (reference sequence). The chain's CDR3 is CATGRDKNIQYF. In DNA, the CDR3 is TGTGCCACCGGGAGGGATAAAAACATTCAGTACTTC.

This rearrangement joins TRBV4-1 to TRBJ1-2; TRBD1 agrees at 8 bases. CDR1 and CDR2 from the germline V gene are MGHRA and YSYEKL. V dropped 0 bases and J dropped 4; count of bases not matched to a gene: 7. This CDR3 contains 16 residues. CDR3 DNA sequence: TGCGCCAGCAGCCAAGATTACGGACAGGGCCTCTATGGCTACACCTTC. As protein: CASSQDYGQGLYGYTF.

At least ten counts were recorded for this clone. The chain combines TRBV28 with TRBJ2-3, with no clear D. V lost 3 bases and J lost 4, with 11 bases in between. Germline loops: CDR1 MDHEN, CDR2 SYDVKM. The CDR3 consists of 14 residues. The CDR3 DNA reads TGTGCCAGCAGTTTCACCTCCACTCCAGATACGCAGTATTTT. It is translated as CASSFTSTPDTQYF.

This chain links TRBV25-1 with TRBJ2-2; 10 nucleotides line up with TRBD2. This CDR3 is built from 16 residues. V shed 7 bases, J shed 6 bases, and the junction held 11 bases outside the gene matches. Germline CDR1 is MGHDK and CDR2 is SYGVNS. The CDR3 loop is CASTSGRALAPGELFF. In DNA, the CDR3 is TGTGCCAGCACTAGCGGGAGAGCGTTGGCCCCCGGGGAGCTGTTTTTT. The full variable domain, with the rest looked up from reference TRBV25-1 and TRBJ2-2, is EADIYQTPRYLVIGTGKKITLECSQTMGHDKMYWYQQDPGMELHLIHYSYGVNSTEKGDLSSESTVSRIRTEHFPLTLESARPSHTSQYLCASTSGRALAPGELFFGEGSRLTVL.

The DNA for the CDR3 is TGTGCCAGCAGGTTGGGACTAGCGGAATACGAGCAGTACTTC. It encodes CASRLGLAEYEQYF. This sequence joins TRBV6-1 and TRBJ2-7; TRBD2 aligns across 11 bases. Unmatched junction bases numbered 5, after V lost 6 bases and J lost 4 bases. The CDR3 extends over 14 amino acids. Per germline, CDR1 MNHNS and CDR2 SASEGT.

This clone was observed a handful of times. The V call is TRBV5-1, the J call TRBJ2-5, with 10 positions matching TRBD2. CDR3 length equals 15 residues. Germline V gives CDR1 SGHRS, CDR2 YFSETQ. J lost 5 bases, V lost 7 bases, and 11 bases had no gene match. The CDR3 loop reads CASRSSGREGETQYF. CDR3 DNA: TGCGCCAGCCGTTCTAGCGGGAGAGAGGGGGAGACCCAGTACTTC.

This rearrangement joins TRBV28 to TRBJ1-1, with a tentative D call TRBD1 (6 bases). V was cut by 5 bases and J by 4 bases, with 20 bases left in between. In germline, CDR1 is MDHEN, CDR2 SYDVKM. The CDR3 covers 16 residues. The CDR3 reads CASSPIGGRITTEAFF. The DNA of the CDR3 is TGTGCCAGCAGTCCCATTGGGGGCAGAATCACCACTGAAGCTTTCTTT.

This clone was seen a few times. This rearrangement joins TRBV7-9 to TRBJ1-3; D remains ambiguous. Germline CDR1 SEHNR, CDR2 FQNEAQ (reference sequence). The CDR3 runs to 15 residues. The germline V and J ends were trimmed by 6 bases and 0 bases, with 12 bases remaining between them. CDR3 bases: TGTGCCAGCAGTCCGGACGGGAGCTCTGGAAACACCATATATTTT. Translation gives CASSPDGSSGNTIYF.

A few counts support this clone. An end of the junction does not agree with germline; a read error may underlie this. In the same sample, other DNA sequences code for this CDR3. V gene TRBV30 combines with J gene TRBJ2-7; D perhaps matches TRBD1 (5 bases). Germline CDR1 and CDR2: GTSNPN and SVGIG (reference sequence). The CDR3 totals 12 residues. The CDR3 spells CAWSRVAYEQYF. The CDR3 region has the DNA TGTGCCTGGTCCAGGGTAGCCTACGAGCAGTACTTT.